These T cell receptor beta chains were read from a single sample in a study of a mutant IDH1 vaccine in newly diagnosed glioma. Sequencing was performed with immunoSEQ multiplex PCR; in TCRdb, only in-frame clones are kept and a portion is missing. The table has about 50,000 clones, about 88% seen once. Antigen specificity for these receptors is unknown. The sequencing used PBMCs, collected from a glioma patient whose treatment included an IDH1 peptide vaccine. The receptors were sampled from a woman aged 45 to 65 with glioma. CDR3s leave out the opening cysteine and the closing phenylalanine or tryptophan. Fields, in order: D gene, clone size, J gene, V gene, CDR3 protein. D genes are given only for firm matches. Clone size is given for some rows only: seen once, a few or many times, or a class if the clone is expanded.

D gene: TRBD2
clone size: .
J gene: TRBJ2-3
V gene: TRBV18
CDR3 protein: ASSPGLGSTDTQY

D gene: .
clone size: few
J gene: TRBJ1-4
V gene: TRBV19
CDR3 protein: ASRPRDPNEKLF

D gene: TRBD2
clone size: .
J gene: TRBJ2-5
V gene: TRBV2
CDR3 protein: ASGSGVREETQY

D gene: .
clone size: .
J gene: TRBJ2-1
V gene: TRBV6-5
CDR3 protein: ASGRAGPYNEQF

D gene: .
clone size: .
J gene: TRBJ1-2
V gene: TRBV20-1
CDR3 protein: IVKGGPGYT

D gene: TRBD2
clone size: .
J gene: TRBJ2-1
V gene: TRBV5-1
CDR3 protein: ASYLWGGGTNSYNEQF

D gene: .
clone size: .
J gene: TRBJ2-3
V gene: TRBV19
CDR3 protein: ASSIGDTQY

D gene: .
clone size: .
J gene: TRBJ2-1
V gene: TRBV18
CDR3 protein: ASFKSGVFNEQF

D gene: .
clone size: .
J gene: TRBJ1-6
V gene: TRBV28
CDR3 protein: ASEGGGPSPLH

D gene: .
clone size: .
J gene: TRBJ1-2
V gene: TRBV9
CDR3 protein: ASSVASGVYGYT

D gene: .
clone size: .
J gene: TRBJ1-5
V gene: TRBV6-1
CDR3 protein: ASSAGFSNQPQH

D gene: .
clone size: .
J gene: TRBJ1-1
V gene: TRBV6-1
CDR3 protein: ASSPGLNTEAF

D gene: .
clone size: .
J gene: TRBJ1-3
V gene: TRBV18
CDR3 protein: ASSPPGSGNTIY

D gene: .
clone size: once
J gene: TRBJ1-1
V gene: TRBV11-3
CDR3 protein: ASSSGQSEAF

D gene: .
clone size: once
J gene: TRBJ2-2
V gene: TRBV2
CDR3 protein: ASIPGSNTGELF

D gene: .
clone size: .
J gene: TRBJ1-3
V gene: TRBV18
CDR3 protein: ASSTTTGSSGNTIY

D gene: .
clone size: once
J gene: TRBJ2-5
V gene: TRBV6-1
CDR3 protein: ASAGQAKTQY

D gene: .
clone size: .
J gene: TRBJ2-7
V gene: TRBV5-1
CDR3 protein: ASSPTGNFNEQY

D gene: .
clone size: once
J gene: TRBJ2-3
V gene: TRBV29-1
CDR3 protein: SVVGGTDTQY

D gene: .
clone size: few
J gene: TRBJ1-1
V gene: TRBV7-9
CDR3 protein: ASSSGFYTEAF

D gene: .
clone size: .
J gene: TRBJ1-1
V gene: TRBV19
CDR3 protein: ASGRDSGPTEAF

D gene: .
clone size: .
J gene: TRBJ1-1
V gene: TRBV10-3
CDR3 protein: AISADFNTEAF

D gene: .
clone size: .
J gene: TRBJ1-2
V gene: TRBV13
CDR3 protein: ASSLQAYGYT

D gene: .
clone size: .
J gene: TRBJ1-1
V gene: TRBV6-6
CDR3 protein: ATTRGQGMNTEAF

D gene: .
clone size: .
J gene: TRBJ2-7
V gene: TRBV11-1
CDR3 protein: ASSGDRRTYEQY

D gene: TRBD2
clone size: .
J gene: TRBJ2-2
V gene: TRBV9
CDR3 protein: ASSVSPSGGRNTGELF

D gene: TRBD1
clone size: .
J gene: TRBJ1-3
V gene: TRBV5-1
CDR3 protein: ASAGTGRSDTIY

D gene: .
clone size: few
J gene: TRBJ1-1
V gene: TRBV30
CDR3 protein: AWKVRATEAF

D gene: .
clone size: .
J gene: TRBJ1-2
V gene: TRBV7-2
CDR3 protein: ASSYAGLSYGYT

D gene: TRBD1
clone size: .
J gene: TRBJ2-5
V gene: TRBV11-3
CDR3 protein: ASSLDARGRAETQY

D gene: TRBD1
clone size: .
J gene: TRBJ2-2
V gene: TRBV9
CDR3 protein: ASSPRTGITGELF

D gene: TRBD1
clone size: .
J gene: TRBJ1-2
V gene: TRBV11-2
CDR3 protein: ASSLVRSGTGGYT

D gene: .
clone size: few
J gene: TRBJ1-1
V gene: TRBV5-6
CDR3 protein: ASSPDFESAEAF

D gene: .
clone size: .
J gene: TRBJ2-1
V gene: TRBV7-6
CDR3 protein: ASSFRGSNEQF

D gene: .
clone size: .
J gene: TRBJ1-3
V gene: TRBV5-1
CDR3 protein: ASSPRAPDSGNTIY

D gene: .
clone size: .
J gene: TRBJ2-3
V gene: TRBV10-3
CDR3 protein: AISESFGSAGSTDTQY

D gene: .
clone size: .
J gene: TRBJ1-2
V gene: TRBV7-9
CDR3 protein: ASSSVDKFYGYT

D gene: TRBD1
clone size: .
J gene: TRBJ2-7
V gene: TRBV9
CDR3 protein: ASSVGDSHRTYEQY

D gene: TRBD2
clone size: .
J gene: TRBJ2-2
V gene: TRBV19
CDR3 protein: ASSPGLAGGYTGELF

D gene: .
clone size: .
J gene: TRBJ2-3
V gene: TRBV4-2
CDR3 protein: ASSQDASTDTQY

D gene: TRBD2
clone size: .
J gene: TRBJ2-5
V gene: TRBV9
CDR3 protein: ASSLSQLAGGKETQY